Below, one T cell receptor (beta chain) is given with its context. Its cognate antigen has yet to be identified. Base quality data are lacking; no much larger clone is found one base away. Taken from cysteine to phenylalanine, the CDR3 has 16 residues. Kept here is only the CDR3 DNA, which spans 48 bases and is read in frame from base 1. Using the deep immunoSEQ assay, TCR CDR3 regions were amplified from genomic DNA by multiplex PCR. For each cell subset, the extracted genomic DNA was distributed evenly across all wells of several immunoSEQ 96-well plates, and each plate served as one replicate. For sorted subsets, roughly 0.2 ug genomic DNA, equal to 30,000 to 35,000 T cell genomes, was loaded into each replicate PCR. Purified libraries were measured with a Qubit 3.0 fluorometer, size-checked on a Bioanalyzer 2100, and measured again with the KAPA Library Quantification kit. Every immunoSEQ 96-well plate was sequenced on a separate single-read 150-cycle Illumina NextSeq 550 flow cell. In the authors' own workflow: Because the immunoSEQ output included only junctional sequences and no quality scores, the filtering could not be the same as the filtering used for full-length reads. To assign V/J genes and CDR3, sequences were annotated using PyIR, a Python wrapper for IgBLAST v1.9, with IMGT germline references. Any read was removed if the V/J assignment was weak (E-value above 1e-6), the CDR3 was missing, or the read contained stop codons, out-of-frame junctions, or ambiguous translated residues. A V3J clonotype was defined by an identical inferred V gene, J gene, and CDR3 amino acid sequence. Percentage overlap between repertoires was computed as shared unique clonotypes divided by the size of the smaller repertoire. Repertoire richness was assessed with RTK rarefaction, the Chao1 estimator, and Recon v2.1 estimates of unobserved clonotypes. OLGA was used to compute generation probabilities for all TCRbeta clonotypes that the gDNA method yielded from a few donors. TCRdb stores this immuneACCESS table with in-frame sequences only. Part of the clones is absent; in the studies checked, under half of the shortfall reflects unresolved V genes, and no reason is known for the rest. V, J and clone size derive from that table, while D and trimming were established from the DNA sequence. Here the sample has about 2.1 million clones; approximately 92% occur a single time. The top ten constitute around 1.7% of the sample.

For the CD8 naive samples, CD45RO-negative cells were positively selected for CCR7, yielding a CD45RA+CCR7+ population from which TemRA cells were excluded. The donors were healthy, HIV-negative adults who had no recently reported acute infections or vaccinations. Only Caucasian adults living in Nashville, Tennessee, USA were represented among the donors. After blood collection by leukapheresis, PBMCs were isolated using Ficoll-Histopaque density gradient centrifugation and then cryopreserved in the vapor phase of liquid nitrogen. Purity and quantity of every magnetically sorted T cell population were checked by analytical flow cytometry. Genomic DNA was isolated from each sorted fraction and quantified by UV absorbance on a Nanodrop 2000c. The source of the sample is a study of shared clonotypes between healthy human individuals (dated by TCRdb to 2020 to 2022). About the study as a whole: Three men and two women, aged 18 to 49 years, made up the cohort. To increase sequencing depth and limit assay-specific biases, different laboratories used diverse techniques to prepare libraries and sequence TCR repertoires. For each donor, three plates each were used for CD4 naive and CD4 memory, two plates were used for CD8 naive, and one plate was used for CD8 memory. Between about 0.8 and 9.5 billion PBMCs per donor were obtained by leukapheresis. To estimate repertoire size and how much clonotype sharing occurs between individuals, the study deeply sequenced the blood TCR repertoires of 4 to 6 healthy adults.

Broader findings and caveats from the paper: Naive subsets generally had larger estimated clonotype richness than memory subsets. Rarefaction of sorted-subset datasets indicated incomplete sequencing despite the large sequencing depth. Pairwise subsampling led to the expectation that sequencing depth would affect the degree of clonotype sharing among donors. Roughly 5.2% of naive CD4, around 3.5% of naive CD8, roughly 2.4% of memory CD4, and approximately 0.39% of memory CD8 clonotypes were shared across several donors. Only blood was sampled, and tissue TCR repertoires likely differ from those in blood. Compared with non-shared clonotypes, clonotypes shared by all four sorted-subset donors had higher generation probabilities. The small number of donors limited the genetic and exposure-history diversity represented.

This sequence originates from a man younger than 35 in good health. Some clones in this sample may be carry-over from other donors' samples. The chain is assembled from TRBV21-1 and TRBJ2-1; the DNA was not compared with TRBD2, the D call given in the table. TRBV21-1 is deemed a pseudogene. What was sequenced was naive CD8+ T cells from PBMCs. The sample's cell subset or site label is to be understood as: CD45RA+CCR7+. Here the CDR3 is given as CASSKARRASYNEQFF. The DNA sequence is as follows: TGTGCCAGCAGCAAAGCCCGGAGGGCGTCCTACAATGAGCAGTTCTTC.